This record covers a single T cell receptor beta chain. With 4 bases removed from V and 0 bases from J, the gap between germline ends came to 12 bases. CDR1 and CDR2 (germline): DFQATT, SNEGSKA (reference sequence). The CDR3 is 14 residues long. The TCR beta profiling, which covered VDJ combination and CDR3 sequence, was carried out using genomic DNA as the template. TCRdb passed the reads through MiXCR, listing each CDR3 protein once. The sample holds some 170,000 distinct CDR3 sequences, around 75% seen once. This entry comes from a study of CD8+CD57+ T cells in acquired aplastic anemia. In the study overall: The sorted CD4+ and CD8+ cells yielded an average approximately 3.2 ug of DNA.

Only patients with CD8+CD57+ cell expansion on flow cytometry were chosen for sequencing. This TCR derives from a human donor with aplastic anemia. The rearrangement links TRBV20-1 to TRBJ1-1; D not certain. The specimen sequenced was sorted CD4+, CD8+, or CD8+CD57+ T cells (not recorded which) from PBMCs. The CDR3 here is CSAKIKRLNTEAFF. The DNA for the CDR3 is TGCAGTGCTAAGATAAAACGGCTGAACACTGAAGCTTTCTTT.